This T cell receptor (beta chain) was identified during a study of cytomegalovirus exposure and HLA in healthy donors. Germline CDR1 reads SGHRS; CDR2 reads YFSETQ. The CDR3 length is 17 residues. V lost 0 bases and J lost 10; bases outside the gene matches: 11. Broader study findings: Presence/absence analyses treated sequencing depth as roughly uniform across donors.

Among the donors, all were healthy bone marrow donors. The PCR had 60 Vbeta and 13 Jbeta primers. Clones were sequenced by immunoSEQ multiplex PCR, and TCRdb holds only the in-frame ones, with some missing. This table lists under 150,000 clones. About this clone: Its antigen is not known.

This sequence originates from a man between 40 and 49 years old in good health and CMV-seronegative. Sequencing was carried out using PBMCs. This chain uses TRBV5-1 with TRBJ2-1; TRBD2 aligns across 12 bases. The CDR3 bases are TGCGCCAGCAGCTTGGGGACTAGCGGGGCATTCCAATCCGAGCAGTTCTTC. Its translation is CASSLGTSGAFQSEQFF. Looking up the rest from reference TRBV5-1 and TRBJ2-1 gives the full variable domain: KAGVTQTPRYLIKTRGQQVTLSCSPISGHRSVSWYQQTPGQGLQFLFEYFSETQRNKGNFPGRFSGRQFSNSRSEMNVSTLELGDSALYLCASSLGTSGAFQSEQFFGPGTRLTVL.